This T cell receptor beta chain emerged from a study of T cell clones after liver transplantation. The overall study: Immunosuppression withdrawal was tried within 2 years after liver transplantation in this trial. Pre-transplant mixed lymphocyte reactions yielded third-party-reactive TCRbeta sequences as comparators for graft-donor-reactive sequences. Until 12-24 months post-transplant, subjects got standard immunosuppression and no induction.

General study findings and limits: Graft donor-reactive T cells possibly entered the graft instead of undergoing deletion.

V was shortened by 8 bases and J by 1 base, with 11 bases between the two germline ends. From germline, CDR1 is SNHLY and CDR2 FYNNEI. The CDR3 loop spans 14 amino acids. On this clone: Its antigen remains unidentified.

Using immunoSEQ multiplex PCR, the repertoire was profiled, and TCRdb retains in-frame clones only, with some absent. The table records roughly 65,000 clones, 90% to 95% of them present only once. The source of this sequence is a human patient who received a liver transplant. Some of the T cells may derive from the graft donor. The material sequenced was CD4+ T cells from blood, taken roughly 25 months after liver transplant. The chain joins TRBV2 to TRBJ2-2, with a possible D match to TRBD2 (5 bases). The DNA of the CDR3 is TGTGCCAGCCGTCAGCGGAGGAACACCGGGGAGCTGTTTTTT. The encoded protein is CASRQRRNTGELFF.